This section outlines one T cell receptor beta chain sequence together with its context. The data are from a study of blood T cell repertoires in COVID-19. About the study: Both acute and convalescent COVID-19 samples were obtained from the United States, Italy and Spain. From T cells, B-cell-depleted T cells, or PBMCs came the material, which was cDNA or gDNA.

Here immunoSEQ multiplex PCR was the method, and the copy in TCRdb shows in-frame clones only, minus some. Seen here are roughly 220,000 clones, approximately 90% observed once, and the top ten hold over 2%. The clonotype originates from a man aged 30 to 45 who had recovered from COVID-19. Sequences were obtained from peripheral blood.

The CDR3 nucleotides are TGTGCCAGCAGCGGAGGGGGGACAGGGTTTCCTTACGAGCAGTACTTC. Translation: CASSGGGTGFPYEQYF. The J gene is TRBJ2-7, the V gene TRBV9; 9 nucleotides line up with TRBD1. The germline V gene has CDR1 SGDLS and CDR2 YYNGEE. The J segment lost 4 bases and the V segment lost 3 bases, leaving 11 bases of the junction unmatched. The CDR3 loop spans 16 amino acids.